The 11 T cell receptor beta chains listed next were all sequenced from one sample in a study of T cells in Graves' hyperthyroidism and ophthalmopathy. TCR beta CDR3 regions were amplified from RNA transcripts. The HTBI primer set drove a first-round RT-PCR of the TCR CDR3. A single record per CDR3 protein comes from TCRdb applying MiXCR to the multiplex PCR reads. This repertoire shows 550,000 to 700,000 distinct CDR3 sequences, about 43% found once; its top ten account for roughly 19%. The sequencing sample was made of peripheral blood or thyroid tissue (not recorded which). The receptor set was obtained from an adult woman with Graves' disease, either hyperthyroidism or ophthalmopathy (not recorded which).

V and J are TRBV25-1 and TRBJ1-6, with D possibly being TRBD1 (5 bases). Germline V lookup: CDR1 MGHDK, CDR2 SYGVNS. Trimming removed 6 bases at V and 10 bases at J, with 19 bases between. This CDR3 is built from 15 residues. The CDR3: CASRQAGTGDSPLHF. DNA for the CDR3: TGTGCCAGCAGGCAGGCGGGGACCGGGGACTCACCCCTCCACTTT.

This clonotype was counted once. V gene TRBV5-1 combines with J gene TRBJ1-1, with 7 bases fitting TRBD1. This CDR3 comprises 15 residues. After removal of 4 bases from V and 3 bases from J, the junction contained 9 bases not matched to a gene. Germline CDR1 is SGHRS and CDR2 is YFSETQ. The CDR3 region has the DNA TGCGCCAGCAGCGCTCAGGGGGTCGGGGACACTGAAGCTTTCTTT. It is translated as CASSAQGVGDTEAFF.

In this sample, this clonotype turned up a few times. The CDR3 DNA follows: TGTGCCAGCAGCTTTCAGGCAACTAATGAAAAACTGTTTTTT. This sequence encodes CASSFQATNEKLFF. The chain combines TRBV7-9 with TRBJ1-4; D is unresolved. Trimming cost V 3 bases and J 0 bases, with 5 bases left between them. Germline CDR1 and CDR2: SEHNR and FQNEAQ (reference sequence). The length of the CDR3 is 14 residues.

This chain uses TRBV7-6 with TRBJ2-2; 9 nucleotides align to TRBD2. The germline CDR1 and CDR2 sequences are SGHVS and FNYEAQ. With V trimmed by 5 bases and J by 7 bases, 8 bases remained unmatched. The CDR3 is 15 amino acids. The CDR3 sequence is CASSPTLAGFGELFF. CDR3 bases: TGTGCCAGCAGCCCAACTCTAGCGGGATTCGGGGAGCTGTTTTTT.

As concerns this clonotype: A read error may produce the germline difference seen at one junction end. The chain uses TRBV7-9 and TRBJ1-1; no firm D call. The CDR3 covers 13 residues. In germline, CDR1 is SEHNR, CDR2 FQNEAQ (reference sequence). The CDR3 spells CAGSLVASVKAFF. As DNA, the CDR3 is TGTGCCGGCAGCTTAGTAGCGTCAGTTAAAGCTTTCTTT.

For this clonotype: Sequence at one end of the junction differs from germline and may be a read error. V gene TRBV10-3 combines with J gene TRBJ2-7, with a tentative D call TRBD2 (6 bases). The CDR3 totals 15 residues. Per the germline V gene, CDR1 is ENHRY and CDR2 is SYGVKD. The CDR3 DNA follows: TGTGCCATCAGTGAGTCGGTCAGCCGAGGCGGGGAGCTGTACTTC. Its protein is CAISESVSRGGELYF.

On this clonotype: The junction shows a germline mismatch at one end, possibly a read error. J is TRBJ1-5 and V is TRBV10-3; the D is unclear. Germline V CDR1 and CDR2: ENHRY, SYGVKD. This CDR3 is 13 amino acids long. The CDR3 sequence is CASSYSKRQPQHF. Written as DNA, the CDR3 is TGTGCCAGCAGTTACTCGAAGCGACAGCCCCAGCATTTT.

This clonotype was recorded at least ten times. The rearrangement links TRBV5-4 to TRBJ1-2; D ambiguous. The CDR3 has 16 residues. Trimming pared 2 bases from V and 4 bases from J, leaving 18 bases between. CDR1 is SGHNT, CDR2 YYREEE, per germline (reference sequence). In DNA, the CDR3 is TGTGCCAGCAGCTTTTTGGCAGAGATCAGAATCTATGGCTACACCTTC. Its translation: CASSFLAEIRIYGYTF.

This chain connects TRBV9 to TRBJ1-6, with a tentative D call TRBD1 (5 bases). CDR1 SGDLS and CDR2 YYNGEE come from the germline V gene. Trimming cost V 5 bases and J 9 bases, with 9 bases left between them. The CDR3 is made up of 12 amino acids. The CDR3 region is CASSKGSSPLHF. The CDR3, as DNA: TGTGCCAGCAGTAAGGGGAGTTCACCCCTCCACTTT. The complete variable domain, with remaining parts taken from reference TRBV9 and TRBJ1-6, reads DSGVTQTPKHLITATGQRVTLRCSPRSGDLSVYWYQQSLDQGLQFLIQYYNGEERAKGNILERFSAQQFPDLHSELNLSSLELGDSALYFCASSKGSSPLHFGNGTRLTVT.

This clonotype was seen only once. The rearrangement uses TRBV7-2 and TRBJ1-4; perhaps TRBD1 as D (6 bases). V lost 2 bases to trimming and J lost 6 bases, with 13 bases between them. Germline loops: CDR1 SGHTA, CDR2 FQGNSA. This CDR3 is 15 amino acids long. CDR3 DNA: TGTGCCAGCAGCTTACAGGGGTGGTCTGATGAAAAACTGTTTTTT. Translation gives CASSLQGWSDEKLFF.

The chain is built from TRBV10-3 and TRBJ1-1; TRBD1 might be the D (6 bases). V was clipped by 6 bases and J by 4 bases, with 9 bases between them. The CDR3 is 12 amino acids. Germline V gene sequence: CDR1 ENHRY, CDR2 SYGVKD. For the CDR3, the DNA is TGTGCCATCAGGGACAGCAGCACTGAAGCTTTCTTT. It specifies CAIRDSSTEAFF.